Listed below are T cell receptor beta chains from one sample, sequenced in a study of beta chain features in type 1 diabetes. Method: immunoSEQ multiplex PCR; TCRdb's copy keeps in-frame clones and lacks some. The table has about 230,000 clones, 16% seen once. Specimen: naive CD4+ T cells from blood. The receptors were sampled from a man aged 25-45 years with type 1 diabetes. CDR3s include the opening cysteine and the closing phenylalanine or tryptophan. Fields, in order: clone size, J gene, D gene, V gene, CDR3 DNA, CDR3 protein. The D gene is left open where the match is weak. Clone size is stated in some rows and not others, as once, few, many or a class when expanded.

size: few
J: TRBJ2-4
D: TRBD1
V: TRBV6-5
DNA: TGTGCCAGCAGTTACGGGACAGGGGTAAACATTCAGTACTTC
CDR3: CASSYGTGVNIQYF

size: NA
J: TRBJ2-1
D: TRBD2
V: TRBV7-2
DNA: TGTGCCAGCAGCTTAGAAGGGACTAGCGGGAGCTATGAGCAGTTCTTC
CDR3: CASSLEGTSGSYEQFF

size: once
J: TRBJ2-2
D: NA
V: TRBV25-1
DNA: TGTGCCAGCAGTAGACGCCCCGACACCGGGGAGCTGTTTTTT
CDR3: CASSRRPDTGELFF

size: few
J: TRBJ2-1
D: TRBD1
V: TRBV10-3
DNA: TGTGCCATATCACAGCCGGGACAGGGGAACAATGAGCAGTTCTTC
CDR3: CAISQPGQGNNEQFF

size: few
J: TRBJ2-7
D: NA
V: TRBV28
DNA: TGTGCCAGCAGTCTTCGACAGAGCTACGAGCAGTACTTC
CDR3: CASSLRQSYEQYF

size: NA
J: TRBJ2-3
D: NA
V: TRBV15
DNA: TGTGCCACCAGCAGGGCCGGGAATCTAGATACGCAGTATTTT
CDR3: CATSRAGNLDTQYF

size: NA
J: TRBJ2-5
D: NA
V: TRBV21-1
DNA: TGTGCCAGCAGCAAAACTCCGGGACAGGGGTCGGAGACCCAGTACTTC
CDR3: CASSKTPGQGSETQYF

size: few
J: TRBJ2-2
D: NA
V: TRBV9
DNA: TGTGCCAGCAGCGTAGAAGATAACTTCAACACCGGGGAGCTGTTTTTT
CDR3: CASSVEDNFNTGELFF

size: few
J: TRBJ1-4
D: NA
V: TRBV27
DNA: TGTGCCAGCAGGAGGACAGCTTCTAATGAAAAACTGTTTTTT
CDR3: CASRRTASNEKLFF

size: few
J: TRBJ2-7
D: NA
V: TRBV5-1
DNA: TGCGCCAGCAGGGACACGACGGAGCGGTACTTC
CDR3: CASRDTTERYF

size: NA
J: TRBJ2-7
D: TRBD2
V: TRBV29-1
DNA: TGCAGCGCCCTCGGAACCGGGCTAGCGGGCCCCAAGGACGAGCAGTACTTC
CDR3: CSALGTGLAGPKDEQYF

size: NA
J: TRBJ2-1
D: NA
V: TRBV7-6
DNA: TGTGCCAGCAGCTTAGTCCCGTACAATGAGCAGTTCTTC
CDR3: CASSLVPYNEQFF

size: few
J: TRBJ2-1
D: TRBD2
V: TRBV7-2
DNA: TGTGCCAGCAGCCTTAACCCCCTAGCGGGGCTGATCGGTGAGCAGTTCTTC
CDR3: CASSLNPLAGLIGEQFF

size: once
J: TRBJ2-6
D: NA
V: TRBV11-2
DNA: TGTGCCAGCCGGGGATCAGGCTTCTCTGGGGCCAACGTCCTGACTTTC
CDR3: CASRGSGFSGANVLTF

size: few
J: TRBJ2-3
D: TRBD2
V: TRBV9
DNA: TGTGCCAGCAGCCCCAAGTCTAGCGGGAGCGCTGATACGCAGTATTTT
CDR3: CASSPKSSGSADTQYF

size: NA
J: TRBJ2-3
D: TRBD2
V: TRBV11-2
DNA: TGTGCCAGCAGCTTAGGCATAGCGGGAGGGCCCTCAGATACGCAGTATTTT
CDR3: CASSLGIAGGPSDTQYF

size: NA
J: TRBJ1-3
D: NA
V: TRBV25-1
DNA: TGTGCCAGCAGTCCAGGAAACACCATATATTTT
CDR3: CASSPGNTIYF

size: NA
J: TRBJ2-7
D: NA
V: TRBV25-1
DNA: TGTGCCAGCAGTGAGGGCCTCTACGAGCAGTACTTC
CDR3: CASSEGLYEQYF

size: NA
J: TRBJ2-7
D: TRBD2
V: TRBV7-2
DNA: TGTGCCAGCAGCTTAGCGGGAGGGTACGAGCAGTACTTC
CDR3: CASSLAGGYEQYF

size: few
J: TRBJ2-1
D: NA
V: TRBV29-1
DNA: TGCAGCGTTTATGGACCCTTCAATGAGCAGTTCTTC
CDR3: CSVYGPFNEQFF

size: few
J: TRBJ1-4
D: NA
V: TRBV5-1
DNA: TGCGCCAGCAGCTTTACCGGACTGCTTAATGAAAAACTGTTTTTT
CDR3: CASSFTGLLNEKLFF

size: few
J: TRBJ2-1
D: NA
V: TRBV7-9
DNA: TGTGCCAGCAGCTTAACTTCGGGAAGGCAGTTCTTC
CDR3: CASSLTSGRQFF

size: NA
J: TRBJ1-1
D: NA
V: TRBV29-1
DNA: TGCAGCGTTGGATGGAGGGATAGGAACACTGAAGCTTTCTTT
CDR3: CSVGWRDRNTEAFF

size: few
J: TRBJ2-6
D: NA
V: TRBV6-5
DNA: TGTGCCAGCAGTTCGGGAAGGGGCACTGGGGCCAACGTCCTGACTTTC
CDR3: CASSSGRGTGANVLTF

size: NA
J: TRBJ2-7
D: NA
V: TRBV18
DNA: TGTGCCAGCTCACCACCTGGCAGGGAAGGCTACGAGCAGTACTTC
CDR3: CASSPPGREGYEQYF

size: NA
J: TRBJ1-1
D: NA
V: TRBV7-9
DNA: TGTGCCAGCAGCCCCCGGCAGGACACTGAAGCTTTCTTT
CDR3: CASSPRQDTEAFF

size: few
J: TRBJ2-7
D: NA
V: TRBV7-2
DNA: TGTGCCACCAAGCCCCCAGGTTTGCGGAACTCCTACGAGCAGTACTTC
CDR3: CATKPPGLRNSYEQYF

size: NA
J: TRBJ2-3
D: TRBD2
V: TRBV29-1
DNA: TGCAGCCACCCGGGTAGCGGGAACACAGATACGCAGTATTTT
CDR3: CSHPGSGNTDTQYF

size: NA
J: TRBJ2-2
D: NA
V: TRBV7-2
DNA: TGTGCCAGCAGCACCGCGAACACCGGGGAGCTGTTTTTT
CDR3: CASSTANTGELFF

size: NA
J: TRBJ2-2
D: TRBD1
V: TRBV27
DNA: TGTGCCAGCAGTTTGGACAGGGCGACCGGGGAGCTGTTTTTT
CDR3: CASSLDRATGELFF

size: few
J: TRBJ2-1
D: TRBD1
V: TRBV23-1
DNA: TGCGCCAGCATCCTTGACAGGGGGATTAATGAGCAGTTCTTC
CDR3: CASILDRGINEQFF

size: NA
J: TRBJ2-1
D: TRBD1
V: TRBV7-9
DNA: TGTGCCAGCAGCTCCGAGGACAGGGAGCAGTTCTTC
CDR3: CASSSEDREQFF

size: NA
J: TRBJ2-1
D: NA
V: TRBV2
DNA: TGTGCCGGGGGAGAGTACAATGAGCAGTTCTTC
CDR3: CAGGEYNEQFF

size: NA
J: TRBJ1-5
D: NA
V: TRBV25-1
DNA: TGTGCCAGCAGTGGCCCCACTTTATCCAGCAATCAGCCCCAGCATTTT
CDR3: CASSGPTLSSNQPQHF

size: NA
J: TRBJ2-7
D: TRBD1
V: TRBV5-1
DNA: TGCGCCAGCAGCGTAGGACAGGCCTACGAGCAGTACTTC
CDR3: CASSVGQAYEQYF

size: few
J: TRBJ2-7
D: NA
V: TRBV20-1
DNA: TGCAGTGCTAGAGTGGTGCAGGGCCAGTACTTC
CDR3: CSARVVQGQYF

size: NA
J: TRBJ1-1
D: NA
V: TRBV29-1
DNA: TGCAGCGTTGAAGCTCTCCTGAACACTGAAGCTTTCTTT
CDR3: CSVEALLNTEAFF

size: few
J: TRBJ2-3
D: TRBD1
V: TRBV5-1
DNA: TGCGCCAGCAGCTCGACAGGGTCAGATACGCAGTATTTT
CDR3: CASSSTGSDTQYF

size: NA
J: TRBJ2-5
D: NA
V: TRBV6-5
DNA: TGTGCCAGCAGTTACTCGGCTAGCGCAGAGACCCAGTACTTC
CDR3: CASSYSASAETQYF

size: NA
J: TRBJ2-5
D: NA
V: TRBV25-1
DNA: TGTGCCAGCAGCGAGGAGGGGACCCAGTACTTC
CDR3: CASSEEGTQYF

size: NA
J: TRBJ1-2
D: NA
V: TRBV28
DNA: TGTGCCAGCAGTTTACCGCAGCGAAACTATGGCTACACCTTC
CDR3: CASSLPQRNYGYTF

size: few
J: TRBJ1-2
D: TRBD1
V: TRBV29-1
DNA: TGCAGCGTTAGGCGAGTGACAGGGGAGGGCTACACCTTC
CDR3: CSVRRVTGEGYTF